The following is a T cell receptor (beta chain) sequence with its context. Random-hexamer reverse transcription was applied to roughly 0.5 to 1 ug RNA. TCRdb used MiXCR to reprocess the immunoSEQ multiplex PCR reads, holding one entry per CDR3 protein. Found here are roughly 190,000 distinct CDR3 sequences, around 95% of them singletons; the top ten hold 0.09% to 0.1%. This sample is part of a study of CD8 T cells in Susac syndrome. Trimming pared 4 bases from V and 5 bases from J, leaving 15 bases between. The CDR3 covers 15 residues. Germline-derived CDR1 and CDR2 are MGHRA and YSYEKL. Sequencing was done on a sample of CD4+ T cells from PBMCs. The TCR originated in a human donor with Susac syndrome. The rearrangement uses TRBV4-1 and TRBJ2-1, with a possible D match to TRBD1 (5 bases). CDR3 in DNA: TGCGCCAGCAGCCGAGCAGGGAAGGGAAACAATGAGCAGTTCTTC. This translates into CASSRAGKGNNEQFF.